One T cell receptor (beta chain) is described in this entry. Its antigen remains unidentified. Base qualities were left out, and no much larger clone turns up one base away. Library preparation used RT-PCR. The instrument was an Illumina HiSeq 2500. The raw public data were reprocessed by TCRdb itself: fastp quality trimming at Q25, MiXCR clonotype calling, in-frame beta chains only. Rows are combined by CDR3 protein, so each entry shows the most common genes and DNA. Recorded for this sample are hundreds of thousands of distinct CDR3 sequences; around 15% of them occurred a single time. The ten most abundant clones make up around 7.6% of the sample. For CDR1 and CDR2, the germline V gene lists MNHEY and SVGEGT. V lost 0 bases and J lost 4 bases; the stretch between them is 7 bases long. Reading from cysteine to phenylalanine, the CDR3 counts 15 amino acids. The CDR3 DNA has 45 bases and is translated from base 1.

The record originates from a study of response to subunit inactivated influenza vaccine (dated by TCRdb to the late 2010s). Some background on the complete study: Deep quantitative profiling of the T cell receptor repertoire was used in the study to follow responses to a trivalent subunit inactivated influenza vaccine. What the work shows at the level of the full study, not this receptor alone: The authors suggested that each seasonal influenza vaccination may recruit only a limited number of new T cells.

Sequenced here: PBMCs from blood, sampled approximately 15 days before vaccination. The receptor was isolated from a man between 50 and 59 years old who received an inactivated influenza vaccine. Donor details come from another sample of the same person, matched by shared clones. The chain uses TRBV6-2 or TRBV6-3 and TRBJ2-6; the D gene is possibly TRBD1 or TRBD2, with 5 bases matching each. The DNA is TGTGCCAGCAGTTACTCAGGGGACGGGGCCAACGTCCTGACTTTC. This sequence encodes CASSYSGDGANVLTF.